The 21 T cell receptor beta chains below were found in one sample sequenced in a study of cytomegalovirus exposure and HLA in healthy donors. The PCR ran on 60 Vbeta and 13 Jbeta primers. Using immunoSEQ multiplex PCR, the repertoire was profiled, and TCRdb retains in-frame clones only, with some absent. The profile covers 100,000 or so clones, with 62% appearing a single time and 5.5% taken by the ten largest. Sequenced sample: PBMCs. These receptors were taken from a woman aged 25-40 years in good health and CMV-seropositive.

The genes are TRBV20-1 and TRBJ2-5; no clear D gene. This CDR3 has 11 residues. CDR1 and CDR2 from the germline V gene are DFQATT and SNEGSKA (reference sequence). V was pared by 3 bases and J by 1 base, with 3 bases between. Here the CDR3 reads CSASSQETQYF. CDR3 nucleotides: TGCAGTGCTAGTAGCCAAGAGACCCAGTACTTC.

CDR3: CASNLGTDTQYF. In nucleotides, the CDR3 is TGTGCCAGTAATCTCGGCACAGATACGCAGTATTTT. This chain links TRBV19 with TRBJ2-3; D gene unclear. This CDR3 is 12 amino acids long. The V end lost 7 bases, the J end lost 1 base, and 6 bases lay between the germline ends. Germline CDR1 is LNHDA and CDR2 is SQIVND (reference sequence).

Comment on this clone: At one of its ends the junction is not consistent with the germline gene, which may arise from a read error. The rearrangement joins TRBV7-2 to TRBJ1-2, with D perhaps TRBD1 (5 bases). Germline assignment: CDR1 SGHTA and CDR2 FQGNSA. CDR3 length: 14 amino acids. The CDR3 DNA is TGTGCCAGCAGCTTAGGGGGGGGTCGGGTCGGCTACCCCTTC. It encodes CASSLGGGRVGYPF.

This clone was observed a few times. The chain uses TRBV2 and TRBJ2-4, with D uncertain. Germline-derived CDR1 and CDR2 are SNHLY and FYNNEI. The CDR3 runs to 12 residues. V was trimmed by 8 bases and J by 0 bases, leaving 5 bases between them. Here the CDR3 DNA reads TGTGCCAGCCGTCTAGCCAAAAACATTCAGTACTTC. It encodes CASRLAKNIQYF. Variable domain in full (rest from reference TRBV2 and TRBJ2-4): EPEVTQTPSHQVTQMGQEVILRCVPISNHLYFYWYRQILGQKVEFLVSFYNNEISEKSEIFDDQFSVERPDGSNFTLKIRSTKLEDSAMYFCASRLAKNIQYFGAGTRLSVL.

The chain carries TRBV5-8 and TRBJ2-1, with TRBD2 identical over 14 bases. This CDR3 is 17 amino acids long. Germline V gives CDR1 SGHTS, CDR2 YDEGEE. V gave up 1 base and J gave up 4 bases; unmatched junction bases: 4. The CDR3 region is CASSLRLAGGAYNEQFF. The CDR3 DNA sequence: TGTGCCAGCAGCTTGAGACTAGCGGGGGGGGCGTACAATGAGCAGTTCTTC.

The genes are TRBV6-5 and TRBJ1-1, with D possibly being TRBD1 (5 bases). From germline, CDR1 is MNHEY and CDR2 SVGAGI. The ends were cut back, 6 bases at V and 3 bases at J, with 14 bases in the middle. This CDR3 spans 14 amino acids. CDR3 amino acids: CASSGRGGHTEAFF. Written as DNA, the CDR3 is TGTGCCAGCAGCGGAAGGGGAGGGCACACTGAAGCTTTCTTT.

The chain has TRBV11-2 and TRBJ1-1; tentatively, D is TRBD1 (5 bases). The CDR3 sequence is 13 residues long. Germline CDR1 SGHAT, CDR2 FQNNGV. V was trimmed by 5 bases and J by 7 bases, leaving 14 bases between them. CDR3 in DNA: TGTGCCAGCAGCGTACAGGTGCCTATTGAAGCTTTCTTT. Protein: CASSVQVPIEAFF.

Only a few counts were recorded for this clone. The CDR3 DNA sequence: TGTGCCAGCTCACCAGACAGACTCTATGGCTACACCTTC. It codes for CASSPDRLYGYTF. The chain uses TRBV18 and TRBJ1-2; D perhaps matches TRBD1 (5 bases). The CDR3 length is 13 residues. The V end lost 2 bases, the J end lost 4 bases, and 8 bases lay between the germline ends. CDR1 and CDR2 (germline): KGHSH, LQKENI.

The chain couples TRBV5-1 to TRBJ2-5; tentatively, D is TRBD2 (6 bases). Germline V lookup: CDR1 SGHRS, CDR2 YFSETQ. The V end lost 0 bases, the J end lost 6 bases, and 21 bases lay between the germline ends. The CDR3 is 17 residues long. The CDR3 DNA reads as TGCGCCAGCAGCTTGGCTCAACAGGTTGGCGGGGCTAAGACCCAGTACTTC. This translates into CASSLAQQVGGAKTQYF.

V is TRBV27 and J is TRBJ1-4, with D uncertain. CDR3 length: 13 amino acids. Per the germline V gene, CDR1 is MNHEY and CDR2 is SMNVEV (reference sequence). Trimming cost V 6 bases and J 0 bases, with 5 bases left between them. Here the CDR3 reads CASRSTTNEKLFF. The CDR3 nucleotides are TGTGCCAGCAGATCTACAACTAATGAAAAACTGTTTTTT.

The J gene is TRBJ1-4, the V gene TRBV27, with a possible D match to TRBD1 (5 bases). The V gene's germline CDR1 is MNHEY and CDR2 SMNVEV (reference sequence). This CDR3 is built from 15 residues. Trimming removed 5 bases from V and 10 bases from J, with 20 bases in between. The CDR3 coding sequence is TGTGCCAGCAGTCAGAAACCGGGCCTCGGGGGAAAACTGTTTTTT. Its translation: CASSQKPGLGGKLFF.

The chain combines TRBV5-1 with TRBJ1-1, with 7 nucleotides matching TRBD1. Germline CDR1 is SGHRS and CDR2 is YFSETQ. Trimming cost V 4 bases and J 3 bases; bases outside gene matches: 3. The CDR3 is 13 residues long. The CDR3 reads CASSGTEYTEAFF. DNA for the CDR3: TGCGCCAGCAGCGGGACAGAATACACTGAAGCTTTCTTT.

The chain combines TRBV6-4 with TRBJ2-1, with a possible D match to TRBD2 (5 bases). V was shortened by 2 bases and J by 7 bases, with 15 bases between the two germline ends. The CDR3 has 15 amino acids. Per the germline V gene, CDR1 is MRHNA and CDR2 is SNTAGT. DNA of the CDR3: TGTGCCAGCAGTGACGGGGTTTTGCCGGGGAATGAGCAGTTCTTC. Its translation: CASSDGVLPGNEQFF.

This clone turned up a few times. The chain employs TRBV5-1 and TRBJ2-3; 9 nucleotides line up with TRBD2. After removal of 6 bases from V and 1 base from J, the junction contained 6 bases not matched to a gene. The CDR3 sequence is 15 residues long. The germline V gene encodes CDR1 SGHRS and CDR2 YFSETQ. CDR3 loop: CASNPRTSGTDTQYF. The CDR3 coding sequence is TGCGCCAGCAACCCCCGGACTAGCGGCACAGATACGCAGTATTTT.

In its sample, this clone was seen a few times. This chain connects TRBV4-1 to TRBJ1-1, with D possibly TRBD1 on 5 matching bases. The V end was cut by 2 bases, the J end by 0 bases, with 13 bases between. The CDR3 is 16 amino acids. Germline CDR1 MGHRA, CDR2 YSYEKL. CDR3 loop: CASSQWSGALNTEAFF. The CDR3 DNA sequence: TGCGCCAGCAGCCAATGGTCTGGGGCCCTGAACACTGAAGCTTTCTTT.

The sample holds a few counts of this clone. The rearrangement joins TRBV6-1 to TRBJ1-3; D gene uncertain. The ends were cut back, 0 bases at V and 2 bases at J, with 11 bases in the middle. Germline-derived CDR1 and CDR2 are MNHNS and SASEGT. The length of the CDR3 is 16 residues. DNA for the CDR3: TGTGCCAGCAGTGAAGCATCCCCCGGAGCTGGAAACACCATATATTTT. As protein: CASSEASPGAGNTIYF.

This sequence joins TRBV19 and TRBJ1-2; a possible D gene is TRBD1 (5 bases). Germline V CDR1 and CDR2: LNHDA, SQIVND (reference sequence). V shed 5 bases and J shed 4 bases, with 17 bases lying between them. The CDR3 extends over 15 amino acids. The CDR3 DNA sequence: TGTGCCAGTAGTGAAGGGGCAGGCAGCATCTATGGCTACACCTTC. The encoded protein is CASSEGAGSIYGYTF. The whole variable domain, remainder taken from reference TRBV19 and TRBJ1-2, is DGGITQSPKYLFRKEGQNVTLSCEQNLNHDAMYWYRQDPGQGLRLIYYSQIVNDFQKGDIAEGYSVSREKKESFPLTVTSAQKNPTAFYLCASSEGAGSIYGYTFGSGTRLTVV.

This CDR3 reads CASSLEGRRGNYGYTF. CDR3 DNA: TGTGCCAGCAGCTTAGAAGGGCGCAGGGGCAACTATGGCTACACCTTC. This chain uses TRBV11-3 with TRBJ1-2, with D maybe TRBD1 (6 bases). The germline V gene has CDR1 SGHNT and CDR2 YENEEA. The CDR3 has 16 amino acids. V lost 0 bases and J 2 bases, leaving 13 bases between the germline ends.

The genes are TRBV6-5 and TRBJ1-4, with 9 bases fitting TRBD1. CDR3 length: 16 amino acids. Trimming at V came to 2 bases and at J to 3 bases, leaving 4 bases not matched to a gene. Germline V gives CDR1 MNHEY, CDR2 SVGAGI. CDR3 nucleotides: TGTGCCAGCAGTTACGACTGGACAGGGGCTAATGAAAAACTGTTTTTT. It yields the protein CASSYDWTGANEKLFF.

This chain uses TRBV7-3 with TRBJ2-3; D is perhaps TRBD1 (6 bases). This CDR3 is built from 16 residues. Trimming removed 5 bases at V and 0 bases at J, with 15 bases between. The germline V gene encodes CDR1 SGHTA and CDR2 FQGTGA. CDR3 in amino acids: CASSPMGAFSTDTQYF. The CDR3 DNA reads TGTGCCAGCAGCCCCATGGGGGCGTTTAGCACAGATACGCAGTATTTT.

CDR3 DNA sequence: TGTGCCAGCTTTCACGTCCAGGGATATGGCTACACCTTC. As protein: CASFHVQGYGYTF. V is TRBV18 and J is TRBJ1-2; D might be TRBD1 (5 bases). This CDR3 region has 13 residues. The germline CDR1 and CDR2 sequences are KGHSH and LQKENI. V lost 7 bases and J 5 bases, leaving 14 bases between the germline ends.